This note documents a single T cell receptor (beta chain) sequence. Antigen specificity is unknown. This sample is part of a study of spatial heterogeneity in lung cancer. Study at large: Alpha-chain sequences were consistently detected less often than beta-chain sequences. Combinations of a unique TCR and a UMI were tallied in raw reads, and on average each appeared more than ten times. General study points: In tumors, expanded intratumoral alpha and beta TCR counts tracked mutation counts. Coverage of tumor T cells, by estimate, reached roughly 7% for alpha chains and about 12% for beta chains.

As for time point: sample taken at primary tumor resection. Untreated early-stage non-small cell lung cancer patients, some 70 in total, were the donors. One entry per CDR3 protein results from TCRdb running MiXCR on the 5' RACE reads. Of about 100,000 distinct CDR3 sequences listed, nearly 4.5% were seen once; the top ten hold 21%. The sequencing here drew on lung tumor tissue, taken at surgery. The receptor was derived from a male donor with early-stage non-small cell lung cancer.

The CDR3 DNA sequence: TGTGCCAGCAGTTACTCCCAGGGGGCGACCGGGGAGCTGTTTTTT. Protein sequence: CASSYSQGATGELFF. This chain joins TRBV6-5 and TRBJ2-2; 8 nucleotides line up with TRBD1. The CDR3 loop spans 15 amino acids. Germline CDR1 reads MNHEY; CDR2 reads SVGAGI. The trim removed 0 bases at V and 5 bases at J, leaving 2 bases unmatched.